Shown below are 7 T cell receptor beta chains from a single sample sequenced in a study of cytomegalovirus exposure and HLA in healthy donors. PCR involved 60 Vbeta and 13 Jbeta primers. Assay: immunoSEQ multiplex PCR; the TCRdb copy retains only in-frame clones and omits some. The top ten clones hold approximately 8.4% of a sample with about 130,000 clones, roughly 78% of them seen once. The material sequenced was PBMCs. The receptors were gathered from a man aged 25 to 45 in good health and CMV-seropositive.

The chain recombines TRBV9 with TRBJ1-5; D is undetermined. Per germline, CDR1 SGDLS and CDR2 YYNGEE. With 0 bases removed from V and 4 bases from J, the gap between germline ends came to 11 bases. This CDR3 comprises 15 residues. The CDR3 loop reads CASSVDGGGNQPQHF. The CDR3 DNA reads TGTGCCAGCAGCGTAGACGGAGGAGGTAATCAGCCCCAGCATTTT.

This clone was recorded a few times. This sequence joins TRBV9 and TRBJ2-2; TRBD1 agrees at 9 bases. The CDR3 is made up of 14 amino acids. V lost 5 bases and J lost 3; bases outside the gene matches: 2. The germline CDR1 and CDR2 sequences are SGDLS and YYNGEE. The CDR3 coding sequence is TGTGCCAGCAGACAGGGGGCGTACACCGGGGAGCTGTTTTTT. Protein sequence: CASRQGAYTGELFF.

This rearrangement joins TRBV9 to TRBJ1-3, with D hard to call. The CDR3 runs 15 residues. Trimming took 3 bases from V and 0 from J, leaving 10 bases between them. The V gene's germline CDR1 is SGDLS and CDR2 YYNGEE. The CDR3 sequence is CASSAYSSSGNTIYF. CDR3 in DNA: TGTGCCAGCAGCGCCTATTCAAGCTCTGGAAACACCATATATTTT.

This clone was detected a few times. J is TRBJ2-5 and V is TRBV7-8; TRBD2 agrees at 13 bases. CDR1 and CDR2 (germline): SGHVS, FQNEAQ. The CDR3 runs to 17 residues. V trimming: 3 bases; J trimming: 8 bases; junction bases outside the gene matches: 12. CDR3 residues: CASSLGLAGFQARTQYF. The CDR3 nucleotides read TGTGCCAGCAGCTTGGGACTAGCGGGGTTCCAGGCAAGAACCCAGTACTTC.

The CDR3 DNA is TGTGCCAGCAGTCCCTTGAACCGCGGTTCGAACATTCAGTACTTC. Translating it yields CASSPLNRGSNIQYF. This chain connects TRBV6-1 to TRBJ2-4, with D unresolved. The CDR3 loop spans 15 amino acids. V dropped 5 bases and J dropped 7 bases, with 18 bases sitting between them. Germline CDR1 MNHNS, CDR2 SASEGT.

The rearrangement uses TRBV27 and TRBJ2-3, with 15 bases lining up with TRBD2. The CDR3 sequence is 18 residues long. V shed 4 bases, J shed 1 base, and the junction held 6 bases outside the gene matches. Germline V gives CDR1 MNHEY, CDR2 SMNVEV (reference sequence). DNA for the CDR3: TGTGCCAGCAGTTGGATCGGACTAGCGGGGGGGGGCACAGATACGCAGTATTTT. Its protein product is CASSWIGLAGGGTDTQYF.

The rearrangement uses TRBV2 and TRBJ1-5; the D is unclear. The CDR3 extends over 14 amino acids. Deletions cut 4 bases from V and 9 bases from J, with 16 bases between. Germline-derived CDR1 and CDR2 are SNHLY and FYNNEI. CDR3 coding DNA: TGTGCCAGCAGTGGGGAGGGCAGGTCTCGGCCCCAGCATTTT. This gives the protein CASSGEGRSRPQHF.